The 9 T cell receptor beta chains in this list originate from one sample, sequenced in a study of monozygotic twins with inflammatory bowel disease (dated by TCRdb to between 2019 and 2020). Preparation of the library involved 5' RACE. The instrument given in TCRdb is Illumina HiSeq 2500. With the reads reprocessed by TCRdb, a single entry stands for each CDR3 protein sequence and no DNA is reported. The table held for this sample gives 200,000 to 250,000 distinct CDR3 sequences. The top ten hold less than 2% of the sample. Material for sequencing was blood. Receptors were obtained from a human donor with ulcerative colitis or Crohn's disease, or a healthy co-twin of an affected twin (not recorded which).

This chain uses TRBV28 with TRBJ1-1; TCRdb's D call of TRBD1 is untestable without DNA. The CDR3 runs 13 residues. Germline V gene sequence: CDR1 MDHEN, CDR2 SYDVKM. The CDR3 here is CASRAQGNTEAFF. Looking up the rest from reference TRBV28 and TRBJ1-1 gives the full variable domain: DVKVTQSSRYLVKRTGEKVFLECVQDMDHENMFWYRQDPGLGLRLIYFSYDVKMKEKGDIPEGYSVSREKKERFSLILESASTNQTSMYLCASRAQGNTEAFFGQGTRLTVV.

This chain connects TRBV5-5 to TRBJ2-5; TCRdb picks TRBD1, but there is no DNA to check that call. There are 14 residues in the CDR3. Looked up from germline, CDR1 is SGHKS and CDR2 is YYEKEE (reference sequence). The CDR3 here is CASSRDGDQETQYF.

The chain links TRBV6-2 or TRBV6-3 to TRBJ1-1; TCRdb designates TRBD1, a call that cannot be tested without DNA. The germline V gene has CDR1 MNHEY and CDR2 SVGEGT. The CDR3 is 14 residues long. The chain's CDR3 is CASSLTGAGTEAFF.

The V call is TRBV27, the J call TRBJ2-1; as DNA is missing, the TRBD1 call by TCRdb cannot be tested. The CDR3 runs 14 residues. Germline V CDR1 and CDR2: MNHEY, SMNVEV (reference sequence). CDR3 residues: CASILKGQGNEQFF.

CDR3 sequence reads: CASSLTSSITEAFF. The gene calls are TRBV7-3 and TRBJ1-1. CDR1 and CDR2 from the germline V gene are SGHTA and FQGTGA. This CDR3 region has 14 residues.

V and J are TRBV7-3 and TRBJ2-2; as DNA is missing, the TRBD1 call by TCRdb cannot be tested. This CDR3 is built from 16 residues. CDR1 SGHTA and CDR2 FQGTGA come from the germline V gene. This CDR3 is CASSLAGGTNTGELFF.

This chain links TRBV6-5 with TRBJ2-5. The CDR3 is 12 residues long. Germline CDR1 MNHEY, CDR2 SVGAGI. The CDR3 protein is CASSYSHETQYF.

The V call is TRBV18, the J call TRBJ2-7; TCRdb's D call of TRBD1 is untestable without DNA. Per germline, CDR1 KGHSH and CDR2 LQKENI. The CDR3 has 14 amino acids. The chain's CDR3 is CASSPTGDSYEQYF. Combining the CDR3 with reference TRBV18 and TRBJ2-7 gives the whole variable domain NAGVMQNPRHLVRRRGQEARLRCSPMKGHSHVYWYRQLPEEGLKFMVYLQKENIIDESGMPKERFSAEFPKEGPSILRIQQVVRGDSAAYFCASSPTGDSYEQYFGPGTRLTVT.

This chain joins TRBV6-2 or TRBV6-3 and TRBJ1-1. CDR1 is MNHEY and CDR2 is SVGEGT in the germline V gene. The CDR3 spans 13 residues. This CDR3 is CASRGDQNTEAFF.